A selection of T cell receptor beta chains follows, all from one sample in a study of shared clonotypes between healthy human individuals. Sequencing was performed with immunoSEQ multiplex PCR; in TCRdb, only in-frame clones are kept and a portion is missing. The table lists over 300,000 clones, roughly 84% of them singletons, with under 20% in the top ten. Sequenced material: memory CD8+ T cells sorted from blood. The receptors were gathered from a man between 18 and 29 years old in good health. The CDR3 runs from the conserved cysteine through the conserved F or W. Fields, in order: CDR3 protein, CDR3 DNA, D gene, clone size, V gene, J gene. D genes are given only for firm matches. Size is stated for part of the rows, as once, few or many counts, or as a class when the clone is expanded.

CDR3aa: CASSLGGNTGELFF; CDR3nt: TGTGCCAGCAGCTTAGGGGGTAACACCGGGGAGCTGTTTTTT; d_gene: -; abundance: -; v_gene: TRBV7-9; j_gene: TRBJ2-2
CDR3aa: CASSLTLDSYEQYF; CDR3nt: TGCGCCAGCAGCTTGACCCTTGACTCCTACGAGCAGTACTTC; d_gene: -; abundance: few; v_gene: TRBV5-1; j_gene: TRBJ2-7
CDR3aa: CASSQGQTYEQYF; CDR3nt: TGCGCCAGCAGCCAAGGGCAGACCTACGAGCAGTACTTC; d_gene: -; abundance: few; v_gene: TRBV4-1; j_gene: TRBJ2-7
CDR3aa: CASRHRGLGEETQYF; CDR3nt: TGTGCCAGCAGGCACAGGGGTTTAGGCGAAGAGACCCAGTACTTC; d_gene: TRBD1; abundance: once; v_gene: TRBV2; j_gene: TRBJ2-5
CDR3aa: CASSPPFKGRWVSRYGYTF; CDR3nt: TGCGCCAGCAGCCCCCCCTTCAAAGGGAGGTGGGTATCAAGGTATGGCTACACCTTC; d_gene: -; abundance: -; v_gene: TRBV4-1; j_gene: TRBJ1-2
CDR3aa: CASSYGRDGYTF; CDR3nt: TGTGCCAGCAGTTACGGAAGGGATGGCTACACCTTC; d_gene: -; abundance: once; v_gene: TRBV6-5; j_gene: TRBJ1-2
CDR3aa: CASSGTIQETQYF; CDR3nt: TGTGCCAGCAGTGGGACCATCCAAGAGACCCAGTACTTC; d_gene: -; abundance: few; v_gene: TRBV6-1; j_gene: TRBJ2-5
CDR3aa: CASSLPPWGDTEAFF; CDR3nt: TGTGCCAGCAGCTTGCCTCCGTGGGGGGACACTGAAGCTTTCTTT; d_gene: -; abundance: -; v_gene: TRBV13; j_gene: TRBJ1-1
CDR3aa: CASTPDFGSYNEQFF; CDR3nt: TGTGCCAGCACCCCTGATTTCGGCTCCTACAATGAGCAGTTCTTC; d_gene: -; abundance: -; v_gene: TRBV9; j_gene: TRBJ2-1
CDR3aa: CASSSAGRGEGTDTQYF; CDR3nt: TGTGCCAGCAGCTCCGCGGGCCGCGGGGAGGGGACAGATACGCAGTATTTT; d_gene: TRBD2; abundance: -; v_gene: TRBV7-9; j_gene: TRBJ2-3
CDR3aa: CASSLAGWETQYF; CDR3nt: TGTGCCAGCAGCTTAGCAGGGTGGGAGACCCAGTACTTC; d_gene: -; abundance: -; v_gene: TRBV13; j_gene: TRBJ2-5
CDR3aa: CASSSPLSSYEQYF; CDR3nt: TGTGCCAGCAGCTCCCCTCTGAGCTCCTACGAGCAGTACTTC; d_gene: -; abundance: -; v_gene: TRBV7-8; j_gene: TRBJ2-7
CDR3aa: CASSLEAVRWDEQYF; CDR3nt: TGTGCCAGCAGCTTAGAGGCAGTGAGGTGGGACGAGCAGTACTTC; d_gene: -; abundance: -; v_gene: TRBV11-2; j_gene: TRBJ2-7
CDR3aa: CASSFLGEGPPYEQYF; CDR3nt: TGTGCCAGCAGCTTCTTGGGGGAGGGCCCCCCCTACGAGCAGTACTTC; d_gene: TRBD2; abundance: -; v_gene: TRBV5-4; j_gene: TRBJ2-7
CDR3aa: CASSEPWGETQYF; CDR3nt: TGTGCCAGCAGCGAACCGTGGGGGGAGACCCAGTACTTC; d_gene: -; abundance: -; v_gene: TRBV9; j_gene: TRBJ2-5
CDR3aa: CASSKCEGSLYEQYF; CDR3nt: TGTGCCAGCAGCAAATGTGAAGGGTCCCTCTACGAGCAGTACTTC; d_gene: -; abundance: -; v_gene: TRBV21-1; j_gene: TRBJ2-7
CDR3aa: CASSVSTFNEQFF; CDR3nt: TGTGCCAGCAGCGTAAGTACTTTCAATGAGCAGTTCTTC; d_gene: -; abundance: -; v_gene: TRBV9; j_gene: TRBJ2-1
CDR3aa: CASTLRVTMNTEAFF; CDR3nt: TGTGCCAGCACCCTTAGGGTCACGATGAACACTGAAGCTTTCTTT; d_gene: -; abundance: once; v_gene: TRBV11-1; j_gene: TRBJ1-1
CDR3aa: CATQGGGVGNEQFF; CDR3nt: TGTGCCACCCAAGGGGGGGGAGTAGGCAATGAGCAGTTCTTC; d_gene: -; abundance: few; v_gene: TRBV7-9; j_gene: TRBJ2-1
CDR3aa: CTSSQEQTGRDDPTTRGVETQYF; CDR3nt: TGCACCAGCAGCCAGGAACAGACAGGACGGGACGACCCGACGACCCGAGGAGTAGAGACCCAGTACTTC; d_gene: -; abundance: many; v_gene: TRBV1; j_gene: TRBJ2-5
CDR3aa: CASSPGTGISYEQYF; CDR3nt: TGTGCCAGCAGCCCAGGGACAGGAATCTCCTACGAGCAGTACTTC; d_gene: TRBD1; abundance: -; v_gene: TRBV7-6; j_gene: TRBJ2-7
CDR3aa: CSVEIITGVALLSEQYF; CDR3nt: TGCAGCGTTGAAATCATTACTGGGGTAGCCCTTTTAAGCGAGCAGTACTTC; d_gene: -; abundance: -; v_gene: TRBV29-1; j_gene: TRBJ2-7
CDR3aa: CASSIDLTGFGTAEAFF; CDR3nt: TGTGCCAGTAGTATAGACCTGACAGGGTTCGGAACTGCTGAAGCTTTCTTT; d_gene: TRBD1; abundance: -; v_gene: TRBV19; j_gene: TRBJ1-1
CDR3aa: CASSSGYEQYF; CDR3nt: TGTGCCAGTAGTAGCGGCTACGAGCAGTACTTC; d_gene: -; abundance: -; v_gene: TRBV19; j_gene: TRBJ2-7
CDR3aa: CASSQDPPTDTQYF; CDR3nt: TGCGCCAGCAGCCAAGATCCGCCGACAGATACGCAGTATTTT; d_gene: -; abundance: -; v_gene: TRBV4-1; j_gene: TRBJ2-3
CDR3aa: CASTSSGPSSYEQYF; CDR3nt: TGTGCCAGCACATCGTCGGGGCCGAGTTCCTACGAGCAGTACTTC; d_gene: -; abundance: once; v_gene: TRBV7-8; j_gene: TRBJ2-7
CDR3aa: CASSLAPFRGLNTEAFF; CDR3nt: TGCGCCAGCAGCTTGGCCCCTTTTAGGGGGTTGAACACTGAAGCTTTCTTT; d_gene: -; abundance: -; v_gene: TRBV5-1; j_gene: TRBJ1-1
CDR3aa: CASTLGTSLAKNIQYF; CDR3nt: TGCGCCAGCACCCTTGGGACTAGCTTAGCCAAAAACATTCAGTACTTC; d_gene: TRBD2; abundance: -; v_gene: TRBV5-1; j_gene: TRBJ2-4
CDR3aa: CASAQGGSTEAFF; CDR3nt: TGTGCCAGCGCACAGGGAGGGAGCACTGAAGCTTTCTTT; d_gene: -; abundance: -; v_gene: TRBV7-9; j_gene: TRBJ1-1
CDR3aa: CASSLLARGLEETQYF; CDR3nt: TGTGCCAGCAGTTTATTGGCCAGGGGGCTGGAAGAGACCCAGTACTTC; d_gene: TRBD1; abundance: -; v_gene: TRBV27; j_gene: TRBJ2-5
CDR3aa: CASKLQANTEAFF; CDR3nt: TGTGCCAGTAAACTGCAGGCTAACACTGAAGCTTTCTTT; d_gene: -; abundance: -; v_gene: TRBV7-8; j_gene: TRBJ1-1
CDR3aa: CASSLFPETEAFF; CDR3nt: TGTGCCAGCAGCTTATTTCCCGAAACTGAAGCTTTCTTT; d_gene: -; abundance: -; v_gene: TRBV11-3; j_gene: TRBJ1-1
CDR3aa: CASSLTESYEQYF; CDR3nt: TGCGCCAGCAGCTTGACGGAATCCTACGAGCAGTACTTC; d_gene: -; abundance: -; v_gene: TRBV5-1; j_gene: TRBJ2-7
CDR3aa: CASNVQGYNSPLHF; CDR3nt: TGTGCCAGCAACGTACAGGGGTATAATTCACCCCTCCACTTT; d_gene: TRBD1; abundance: -; v_gene: TRBV6-5; j_gene: TRBJ1-6
CDR3aa: CASSLVDDTQYF; CDR3nt: TGCGCCAGCAGCTTGGTCGACGATACGCAGTATTTT; d_gene: -; abundance: -; v_gene: TRBV5-1; j_gene: TRBJ2-3
CDR3aa: CASSLDRDRPQETQYF; CDR3nt: TGTGCCAGCAGCTTGGACCGGGACCGTCCCCAAGAGACCCAGTACTTC; d_gene: -; abundance: -; v_gene: TRBV7-6; j_gene: TRBJ2-5
CDR3aa: CASSLQGSFYEQYF; CDR3nt: TGTGCCAGCAGCTTACAGGGATCTTTCTACGAGCAGTACTTC; d_gene: -; abundance: -; v_gene: TRBV5-8; j_gene: TRBJ2-7
CDR3aa: CASSEVLGVMNEQFF; CDR3nt: TGTGCCAGCAGTGAAGTGTTAGGGGTGATGAATGAGCAGTTCTTC; d_gene: -; abundance: -; v_gene: TRBV2; j_gene: TRBJ2-1
CDR3aa: CTSSQAGVNTGELFF; CDR3nt: TGCACCAGCAGCCAAGCAGGGGTGAACACCGGGGAGCTGTTTTTT; d_gene: -; abundance: -; v_gene: TRBV1; j_gene: TRBJ2-2
CDR3aa: CASSYSFQGGNEQFF; CDR3nt: TGTGCCAGCAGTTACTCGTTCCAAGGAGGTAATGAGCAGTTCTTC; d_gene: -; abundance: -; v_gene: TRBV6-6; j_gene: TRBJ2-1
CDR3aa: CASSPRGVYEQYF; CDR3nt: TGTGCCAGCTCGCCCAGGGGGGTGTACGAGCAGTACTTC; d_gene: -; abundance: -; v_gene: TRBV18; j_gene: TRBJ2-7
CDR3aa: CASSSVGEGHNEQFF; CDR3nt: TGTGCCAGCAGCTCGGTCGGGGAGGGCCACAATGAGCAGTTCTTC; d_gene: TRBD2; abundance: -; v_gene: TRBV7-6; j_gene: TRBJ2-1
CDR3aa: CASRRTWGSSYEQYF; CDR3nt: TGTGCCAGCAGGAGGACTTGGGGGAGCTCCTACGAGCAGTACTTC; d_gene: -; abundance: once; v_gene: TRBV25-1; j_gene: TRBJ2-7
CDR3aa: CASSNTGGNEQFF; CDR3nt: TGTGCCAGTAGTAATACAGGGGGGAATGAGCAGTTCTTC; d_gene: TRBD1; abundance: -; v_gene: TRBV19; j_gene: TRBJ2-1
CDR3aa: CASSQDLLIYGYTF; CDR3nt: TGCGCCAGCAGCCAAGATCTACTGATCTATGGCTACACCTTC; d_gene: -; abundance: -; v_gene: TRBV4-1; j_gene: TRBJ1-2
CDR3aa: CASSVDGAMNTEAFF; CDR3nt: TGTGCCAGCAGCGTAGACGGGGCAATGAACACTGAAGCTTTCTTT; d_gene: -; abundance: few; v_gene: TRBV9; j_gene: TRBJ1-1
CDR3aa: CASSERTSGKHEQYF; CDR3nt: TGTGCCAGCAGCGAACGGACTAGCGGGAAACACGAGCAGTACTTC; d_gene: TRBD2; abundance: -; v_gene: TRBV7-8; j_gene: TRBJ2-7
CDR3aa: CASSQLLTYEQYF; CDR3nt: TGTGCCAGCAGCCAACTCTTAACCTACGAGCAGTACTTC; d_gene: -; abundance: few; v_gene: TRBV14; j_gene: TRBJ2-7
CDR3aa: CASSQESGTAFSTQYF; CDR3nt: TGCGCCAGCAGCCAAGAAAGTGGGACAGCGTTTTCCACGCAGTATTTT; d_gene: TRBD1; abundance: -; v_gene: TRBV4-3; j_gene: TRBJ2-3
CDR3aa: CASRQQGAHTEAFF; CDR3nt: TGTGCCAGCAGGCAACAGGGGGCTCACACTGAAGCTTTCTTT; d_gene: TRBD1; abundance: -; v_gene: TRBV27; j_gene: TRBJ1-1
CDR3aa: CASSLVEEFLSGSTDTQYF; CDR3nt: TGTGCCAGCAGCTTAGTAGAGGAGTTTCTAAGCGGAAGCACAGATACGCAGTATTTT; d_gene: -; abundance: -; v_gene: TRBV7-8; j_gene: TRBJ2-3
CDR3aa: CASSLLPSGSEVSYEQYF; CDR3nt: TGTGCCAGCAGCTTGCTTCCTAGCGGGAGTGAGGTGTCCTACGAGCAGTACTTC; d_gene: TRBD2; abundance: few; v_gene: TRBV5-5; j_gene: TRBJ2-7
CDR3aa: CASSLARDSRFDSPLHF; CDR3nt: TGTGCCAGCAGCTTAGCACGGGACAGTCGTTTCGATTCACCCCTCCACTTT; d_gene: TRBD1; abundance: -; v_gene: TRBV7-9; j_gene: TRBJ1-6
CDR3aa: CASSGTGYTGELFF; CDR3nt: TGTGCCAGCAGTGGGACAGGGTACACCGGGGAGCTGTTTTTT; d_gene: TRBD1; abundance: -; v_gene: TRBV6-5; j_gene: TRBJ2-2
CDR3aa: CASSGIADTQYF; CDR3nt: TGTGCCAGCAGCGGGATAGCGGATACGCAGTATTTT; d_gene: -; abundance: -; v_gene: TRBV11-3; j_gene: TRBJ2-3